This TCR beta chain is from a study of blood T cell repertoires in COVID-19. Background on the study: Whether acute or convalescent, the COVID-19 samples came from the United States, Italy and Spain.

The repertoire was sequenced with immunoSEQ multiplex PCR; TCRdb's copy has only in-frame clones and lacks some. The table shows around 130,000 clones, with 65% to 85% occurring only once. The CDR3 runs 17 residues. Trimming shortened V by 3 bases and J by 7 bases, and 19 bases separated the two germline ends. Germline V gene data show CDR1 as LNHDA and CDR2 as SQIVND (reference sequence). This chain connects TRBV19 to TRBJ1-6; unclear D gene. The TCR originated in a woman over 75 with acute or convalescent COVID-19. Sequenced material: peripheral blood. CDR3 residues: CASSINLLAGANSPLHF. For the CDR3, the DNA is TGTGCCAGTAGTATTAATCTACTCGCCGGTGCAAATTCACCCCTCCACTTT.